This record concerns one T cell receptor (beta chain) sequence. This clonotype occurred once. This receptor's antigen is unknown. A much bigger clone sits one base away, suggesting this may be a read error. This sample is drawn from a study of CD8+CD57+ T cells in acquired aplastic anemia (dated by TCRdb to 2017 to 2018). In terms of the full investigation: On average, sorted CD4+ and CD8+ cells yielded around 3.5 ug of extracted DNA, with a range of roughly 0.17 to 27.4 ug. A CD8+CD57+ expansion meant a frequency higher than the mean frequency seen in healthy subjects. Broad study findings and their caveats: Between patients and healthy controls, no significant difference in CD8+ Simpson's diversity was found (P=0.060). Around 27 CD8+ CDR3 sequences were found to be shared between patients and controls, but these sequences appeared to be highly expressed in patients and within the immunodominant clones of the patients.

Patients chosen for sequencing had shown expansion of CD8+CD57+ cells by flow cytometry. Every patient had severe acquired aplastic anemia, diagnosed using the International Study of Aplastic Anemia and Agranulocytosis and Camitta criteria. No patient had received any therapy when blood was sampled. The study deep-sequenced TCR repertoires of sorted CD4+ and CD8+ blood T cells from severe aplastic anemia patients and healthy subjects. Patients were enrolled under clinicaltrials.gov protocols 00001620, 01623167, 00001397, 00071045, 00081523 and 00961064 in the USA. Ficoll-Paque density gradient centrifugation was used to isolate peripheral blood mononuclear cells. Before DNA extraction, CD4+ and CD8+ T cells were sorted by FACS or by magnetic beads. TCR beta VDJ combination and CDR3 sequence profiling used genomic DNA as the template. An Illumina HiSeq 2000 was used for TCR repertoire sequencing. Concerning the study's data processing: Repertoires were assessed using TRBV/TRBJ rearrangement plots, CDR3 size and DJ length profiles, and Simpson's diversity index. The most abundant DNA sequence in the deep sequencing data was taken as the immunodominant clone. CDR3 amino acid sequences were checked for sharing between subjects and were compared against published repertoires and the VDJdb database. TCRdb redid the processing of the public reads, applying fastp at Q25 and MiXCR, and retained in-frame beta chains. When rows share a CDR3 protein, they turn into one entry using the most common DNA and genes. TCRdb, not the original authors, processed these V and J calls. In this sample the table shows about 250,000 distinct CDR3 sequences, roughly half of which occur a single time. The biggest ten clones account for 7% to 9.5% of the sample.

CDR1 and CDR2 are read off the germline V gene as KGHDR and SFDVKD. The CDR3 runs 14 residues from the cysteine to the phenylalanine. The only DNA kept is the CDR3, 42 bases in frame from the first base. V drops 6 bases and J drops 6 bases, leaving 11 bases in between. The rearranged chain carries TRBV24-1 and TRBJ1-6; no confident D gene assignment can be made. Sequences were obtained from sorted CD4+, CD8+, or CD8+CD57+ T cells (not recorded which) from PBMCs. The clonotype originates from a human donor with aplastic anemia. The DNA sequence is TGTGCCACCAGTTTAAAGGGAAGTAATTCACCCCTCCACTTT. This codes for CATSLKGSNSPLHF.